This T cell receptor (beta chain) was identified in a study of shared clonotypes between healthy human individuals. Broader study findings: Clonotype sharing across donors was expected to vary with sequencing depth.

From CD4+ cells came CD45RA+ naive and CD45RA-negative memory subsets. This CDR3 has 12 amino acids. Between the trimmed V and J ends, which lost 3 bases and 7 bases, there was a span of 10 bases. Per germline, CDR1 SQVTM and CDR2 ANQGSEA. Comment on this clone: The antigen is undetermined.

Every subset had its genomic DNA shared out evenly among several immunoSEQ plates. Original analysis: As immunoSEQ supplied junction-only sequences (without quality scores), filtering differed. TCRdb's copy holds only in-frame clones and misses some; the assay was immunoSEQ multiplex PCR. V, J and clone size derive from that table, while D and trimming were established from the DNA sequence. The sample shows roughly 2.4 million clones, under 97% of them seen only once. Sequencing input: naive CD4+ T cells sorted from blood. The subset was: CD45RA+ positively selected. The chain recombines TRBV29-1 with TRBJ2-1; D is undetermined. This TCR derives from a man between 18 and 29 years old in good health. The CDR3 coding sequence is TGCAGCGTTGACGGCAATCGGAATGAGCAGTTCTTC. Translated, it gives CSVDGNRNEQFF.